A selection of T cell receptor beta chains follows, all from one sample in a study of T-cell reconstitution after alpha-beta-depleted transplantation in children. TCRdb reanalysed the PCR reads using MiXCR and keeps one entry per CDR3 protein. This table holds about 300,000 distinct CDR3 sequences, about 9.4% found once. The sample here was PBMCs, taken before TCRalphabeta/CD19-depleted stem cell transplant. The receptors shown here come from a boy younger than two with acute myeloid leukemia, due to receive a stem cell transplant. The CDR3 runs from the conserved cysteine through the conserved F or W. Fields, in order: clone size, D gene, V gene, J gene, CDR3 protein, CDR3 DNA. D genes are given only for firm matches. Where a row states a size, it is once, few, many or the class of an expanded clone; other rows omit it.

clone size: many
D gene: TRBD2
V gene: TRBV28
J gene: TRBJ2-1
CDR3 protein: CASSFVGLAGGSNEQFF
CDR3 DNA: TGTGCCAGCAGTTTTGTGGGATTAGCGGGAGGCAGCAATGAGCAGTTCTTC

clone size: few
D gene: -
V gene: TRBV12-3/TRBV12-4
J gene: TRBJ1-1
CDR3 protein: CASTTGRFTEAFF
CDR3 DNA: TGTGCCAGCACGACTGGACGTTTCACTGAAGCTTTCTTT

clone size: -
D gene: -
V gene: TRBV28
J gene: TRBJ2-7
CDR3 protein: CASSPPGGSYEQYF
CDR3 DNA: TGTGCCAGCAGTCCCCCAGGGGGGTCCTACGAGCAGTACTTC

clone size: many
D gene: -
V gene: TRBV20-1
J gene: TRBJ1-1
CDR3 protein: CSASTTKTEAFF
CDR3 DNA: TGCAGTGCTAGTACCACTAAGACTGAAGCTTTCTTT

clone size: -
D gene: TRBD1
V gene: TRBV19
J gene: TRBJ2-2
CDR3 protein: CASSTGTGSYTGELFF
CDR3 DNA: TGTGCCAGTAGTACGGGGACAGGGTCTTACACCGGGGAGCTGTTTTTT

clone size: few
D gene: -
V gene: TRBV11-1
J gene: TRBJ2-1
CDR3 protein: CASSPREVPSYSYNEQFF
CDR3 DNA: TGTGCCAGCAGCCCTCGGGAAGTCCCGTCCTACTCCTACAATGAGCAGTTCTTC

clone size: many
D gene: TRBD2
V gene: TRBV20-1
J gene: TRBJ2-3
CDR3 protein: CSASFWLAVETDTQYF
CDR3 DNA: TGCAGTGCTAGTTTTTGGCTAGCGGTAGAGACAGATACGCAGTATTTT

clone size: many
D gene: TRBD1
V gene: TRBV7-2
J gene: TRBJ1-3
CDR3 protein: CASSPPTGPGNTIYF
CDR3 DNA: TGTGCCAGCAGCCCTCCGACAGGGCCTGGAAACACCATATATTTT

clone size: many
D gene: -
V gene: TRBV4-1
J gene: TRBJ2-5
CDR3 protein: CASSQDQANKETQYF
CDR3 DNA: TGCGCCAGCAGCCAAGATCAAGCGAACAAAGAGACCCAGTACTTC

clone size: -
D gene: -
V gene: TRBV7-2
J gene: TRBJ2-7
CDR3 protein: CASSLFFLAYEQYF
CDR3 DNA: TGTGCCAGCAGCTTATTCTTTCTGGCCTACGAGCAGTACTTC

clone size: many
D gene: -
V gene: TRBV12-3/TRBV12-4
J gene: TRBJ2-5
CDR3 protein: CASSLVWGPQETQYF
CDR3 DNA: TGTGCCAGCAGTTTAGTCTGGGGGCCGCAAGAGACCCAGTACTTC

clone size: many
D gene: -
V gene: TRBV9
J gene: TRBJ1-6
CDR3 protein: CASSVSRANSPLHF
CDR3 DNA: TGTGCCAGCAGCGTATCCAGGGCCAATTCACCCCTCCACTTT

clone size: -
D gene: TRBD1
V gene: TRBV29-1
J gene: TRBJ2-1
CDR3 protein: CSVGGQGALSGEQFF
CDR3 DNA: TGCAGCGTTGGGGGACAGGGGGCGCTCTCGGGTGAGCAGTTCTTC

clone size: -
D gene: TRBD1
V gene: TRBV19
J gene: TRBJ1-2
CDR3 protein: CASSGTGTGSYGYTF
CDR3 DNA: TGTGCCAGTAGTGGCACTGGGACAGGCTCCTATGGCTACACCTTC

clone size: -
D gene: TRBD1
V gene: TRBV6-1
J gene: TRBJ1-5
CDR3 protein: CASRPHPGQSFYSNQPQHF
CDR3 DNA: TGTGCCAGCAGACCCCACCCGGGACAGTCCTTCTATAGCAATCAGCCCCAGCATTTT

clone size: few
D gene: TRBD1
V gene: TRBV6-1
J gene: TRBJ1-4
CDR3 protein: CASSGTGGNEKLFF
CDR3 DNA: TGTGCCAGCAGTGGGACAGGGGGTAATGAAAAACTGTTTTTT

clone size: many
D gene: -
V gene: TRBV5-1
J gene: TRBJ1-2
CDR3 protein: CASSLDGVGGYTF
CDR3 DNA: TGCGCCAGCAGCTTGGATGGGGTTGGTGGCTACACCTTC

clone size: many
D gene: -
V gene: TRBV5-1
J gene: TRBJ1-2
CDR3 protein: CASSFTGLAYGYTF
CDR3 DNA: TGCGCCAGCAGCTTTACAGGGCTCGCTTATGGCTACACCTTC

clone size: many
D gene: TRBD1
V gene: TRBV7-2
J gene: TRBJ1-2
CDR3 protein: CASSTRQGSRNGYTF
CDR3 DNA: TGTGCCAGCAGCACCAGACAGGGGTCGCGAAATGGCTACACCTTC

clone size: many
D gene: TRBD2
V gene: TRBV28
J gene: TRBJ2-7
CDR3 protein: CASSFGRISYEQYF
CDR3 DNA: TGTGCCAGCAGTTTCGGGAGGATCTCCTACGAGCAGTACTTC

clone size: many
D gene: -
V gene: TRBV29-1
J gene: TRBJ2-7
CDR3 protein: CSVANLTLTSYEQYF
CDR3 DNA: TGCAGCGTTGCAAACCTGACACTGACGTCCTACGAGCAGTACTTC

clone size: many
D gene: -
V gene: TRBV7-9
J gene: TRBJ2-7
CDR3 protein: CASSPPGRSHEQYF
CDR3 DNA: TGTGCCAGCAGCCCACCTGGAAGGAGCCACGAGCAGTACTTC

clone size: many
D gene: -
V gene: TRBV5-1
J gene: TRBJ1-1
CDR3 protein: CASSLSGLTVLTEAFF
CDR3 DNA: TGCGCCAGCAGCTTGTCAGGGTTGACAGTCCTCACTGAAGCTTTCTTT

clone size: -
D gene: -
V gene: TRBV20-1
J gene: TRBJ1-3
CDR3 protein: CSAKIYNGNTIYF
CDR3 DNA: TGCAGTGCTAAGATATACAATGGAAACACCATATATTTT

clone size: many
D gene: TRBD2
V gene: TRBV5-1
J gene: TRBJ2-1
CDR3 protein: CASSTGTSGTYNEQFF
CDR3 DNA: TGCGCCAGCAGCACTGGGACTAGCGGGACCTACAATGAGCAGTTCTTC

clone size: many
D gene: TRBD1
V gene: TRBV6-1
J gene: TRBJ1-4
CDR3 protein: CATSGTGGIKLFF
CDR3 DNA: TGTGCCACCTCCGGGACAGGGGGCATAAAACTGTTTTTT

clone size: -
D gene: -
V gene: TRBV5-1
J gene: TRBJ2-3
CDR3 protein: CASSLDDTQYF
CDR3 DNA: TGCGCCAGCAGCCTCGACGATACGCAGTATTTT

clone size: -
D gene: -
V gene: TRBV7-2
J gene: TRBJ2-7
CDR3 protein: CASSFPNSYEQYF
CDR3 DNA: TGTGCCAGCAGCTTCCCCAACTCCTACGAGCAGTACTTC

clone size: few
D gene: -
V gene: TRBV28
J gene: TRBJ2-2
CDR3 protein: CASSLWPGMGANTGELFF
CDR3 DNA: TGTGCCAGCAGTTTATGGCCGGGGATGGGAGCGAACACCGGGGAGCTGTTTTTT

clone size: few
D gene: -
V gene: TRBV20-1
J gene: TRBJ2-3
CDR3 protein: CSATPPRRLEDTQYF
CDR3 DNA: TGCAGTGCTACCCCTCCTAGACGCTTGGAAGATACGCAGTATTTT

clone size: many
D gene: -
V gene: TRBV12-3/TRBV12-4
J gene: TRBJ1-2
CDR3 protein: CASRKIRRQNYGYTF
CDR3 DNA: TGTGCCAGCAGGAAGATCAGACGGCAGAACTATGGCTACACCTTC

clone size: many
D gene: TRBD2
V gene: TRBV12-3/TRBV12-4
J gene: TRBJ2-7
CDR3 protein: CASRPSGGALYEQYF
CDR3 DNA: TGTGCCAGCAGGCCAAGCGGGGGGGCGTTGTACGAGCAGTACTTC

clone size: many
D gene: TRBD1
V gene: TRBV28
J gene: TRBJ2-3
CDR3 protein: CASSGTGNTDTQYF
CDR3 DNA: TGTGCCAGCTCGGGGACAGGGAACACAGATACGCAGTATTTT

clone size: many
D gene: -
V gene: TRBV20-1
J gene: TRBJ2-1
CDR3 protein: CSANAWAGSYNEQFF
CDR3 DNA: TGCAGTGCTAACGCATGGGCGGGATCCTACAATGAGCAGTTCTTC

clone size: few
D gene: TRBD1
V gene: TRBV25-1
J gene: TRBJ2-2
CDR3 protein: CASSEYGPNRGGTGELFF
CDR3 DNA: TGTGCCAGCAGTGAATACGGTCCCAACAGGGGTGGGACCGGGGAGCTGTTTTTT

clone size: -
D gene: -
V gene: TRBV20-1
J gene: TRBJ2-1
CDR3 protein: CSASRENEQFF
CDR3 DNA: TGCAGTGCTAGTCGTGAGAATGAGCAGTTCTTC

clone size: -
D gene: -
V gene: TRBV20-1
J gene: TRBJ2-7
CDR3 protein: CSAVDRDPYEQYF
CDR3 DNA: TGCAGTGCCGTAGACCGGGATCCCTACGAGCAGTACTTC

clone size: many
D gene: -
V gene: TRBV9
J gene: TRBJ1-2
CDR3 protein: CASSAGPLGYTF
CDR3 DNA: TGTGCCAGCAGCGCAGGGCCTCTTGGCTACACCTTC

clone size: many
D gene: TRBD2
V gene: TRBV4-2
J gene: TRBJ2-1
CDR3 protein: CASSRYSGAQSSYNEQFF
CDR3 DNA: TGTGCCAGCAGCCGCTACAGCGGGGCGCAGAGCTCCTACAATGAGCAGTTCTTC